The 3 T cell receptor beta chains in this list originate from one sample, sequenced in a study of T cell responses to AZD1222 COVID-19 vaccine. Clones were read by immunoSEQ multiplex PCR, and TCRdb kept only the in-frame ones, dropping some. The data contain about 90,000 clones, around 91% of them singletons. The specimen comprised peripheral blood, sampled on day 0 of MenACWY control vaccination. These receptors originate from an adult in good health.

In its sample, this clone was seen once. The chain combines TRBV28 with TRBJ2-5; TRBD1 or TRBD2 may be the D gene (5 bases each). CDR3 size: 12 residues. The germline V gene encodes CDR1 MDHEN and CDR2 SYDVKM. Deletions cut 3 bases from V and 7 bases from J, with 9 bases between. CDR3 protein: CASSLGVPTQYF. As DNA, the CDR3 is TGTGCCAGCAGTTTGGGGGTGCCGACCCAGTACTTC. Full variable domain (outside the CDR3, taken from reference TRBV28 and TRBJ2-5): DVKVTQSSRYLVKRTGEKVFLECVQDMDHENMFWYRQDPGLGLRLIYFSYDVKMKEKGDIPEGYSVSREKKERFSLILESASTNQTSMYLCASSLGVPTQYFGPGTRLLVL.

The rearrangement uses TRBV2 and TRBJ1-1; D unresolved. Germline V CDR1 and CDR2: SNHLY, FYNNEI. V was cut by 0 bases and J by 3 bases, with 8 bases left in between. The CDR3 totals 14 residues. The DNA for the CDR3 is TGTGCCAGCAGTGAAGCTTCGGGGTACACTGAAGCTTTCTTT. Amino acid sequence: CASSEASGYTEAFF.

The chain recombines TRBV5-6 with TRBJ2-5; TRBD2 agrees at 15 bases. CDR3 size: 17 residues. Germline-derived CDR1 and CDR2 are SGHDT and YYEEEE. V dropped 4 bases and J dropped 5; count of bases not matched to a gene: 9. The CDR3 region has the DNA TGTGCCAGCAGCCTCCGGACTAGCGGGAGGGCCAGGGAGACCCAGTACTTC. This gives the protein CASSLRTSGRARETQYF.